These 8 T cell receptor beta chains share one sample of origin, sequenced in a study of T cells after yellow fever vaccination (dated by TCRdb to about 2019). Libraries were made using 5' RACE. TCRdb names Illumina NovaSeq 6000 as the instrument used. TCRdb itself trimmed the public reads at Q25 with fastp, ran MiXCR and retained productive beta chains. Records with the same CDR3 protein are collapsed into one entry carrying the most frequent genes and DNA. The table for this sample lists 200,000 to 300,000 distinct CDR3 sequences; 3.6% of them were counted only once. The ten most abundant clones make up about 20% of the sample. What this sample's treatment or condition label stands for: live attenuated yellow fever vaccine strain. The input for sequencing was PBMCs, taken 15 days after the yellow fever booster vaccination. Every receptor here comes from a man younger than 35 who received the YFV17D yellow fever vaccine.

In its sample, this clonotype was seen many times. This chain's CDR3 is CSASAPGTHFETQYF. DNA for the CDR3: TGCAGTGCTAGCGCCCCCGGGACCCACTTCGAGACCCAGTACTTC. The chain employs TRBV20-1 and TRBJ2-5; D may match TRBD1 or TRBD2 (5 bases each). This CDR3 region has 15 residues. Trimming pared 3 bases from V and 5 bases from J, leaving 19 bases between. Germline V lookup: CDR1 DFQATT, CDR2 SNEGSKA (reference sequence).

Ten or more counts support this clonotype. The chain employs TRBV10-3 and TRBJ2-2; 7 bases line up with TRBD1. The germline V gene encodes CDR1 ENHRY and CDR2 SYGVKD. Unmatched junction bases numbered 12, after V lost 11 bases and J lost 3 bases. The CDR3 totals 15 residues. CDR3 loop: CAVATGVDDTGELFF. The DNA for the CDR3 is TGTGCCGTGGCCACAGGGGTCGACGACACCGGGGAGCTGTTTTTT.

This clonotype has ten or more counts. The J gene is TRBJ1-5, the V gene TRBV24-1; no clear D gene. V was clipped by 2 bases and J by 3 bases, with 13 bases between them. This CDR3 is built from 16 residues. Germline V gene data show CDR1 as KGHDR and CDR2 as SFDVKD. The chain's CDR3 is CATSDSPGPVNQPQHF. CDR3 in DNA: TGTGCCACCAGTGATTCTCCCGGGCCCGTCAATCAGCCCCAGCATTTT.

This clonotype was seen ten or more times. The chain combines TRBV7-6 with TRBJ1-1; D may be TRBD1 (6 bases). Germline V gene sequence: CDR1 SGHVS, CDR2 FNYEAQ. V gave up 5 bases and J gave up 3 bases, with 16 bases separating them. The CDR3 totals 15 residues. The CDR3 loop is CASSPQQGRYTEAFF. DNA of the CDR3: TGTGCCAGCAGCCCCCAACAGGGAAGGTACACTGAAGCTTTCTTT.

This clonotype was counted many times. CDR3 sequence (DNA): TGCGCCAGTTCGCCGCGACAGGGCGAAGGTCTTCAGTACTTC. Amino acid sequence: CASSPRQGEGLQYF. The J gene is TRBJ2-4, the V gene TRBV5-1, with TRBD1 identical over 7 bases. This CDR3 has 14 amino acids. From germline, CDR1 is SGHRS and CDR2 YFSETQ. Losses at the gene ends were 8 bases for V and 11 bases for J; bases not matched to a gene: 16.

This clonotype was seen many times. This rearrangement joins TRBV20-1 to TRBJ1-1; TRBD1 matches 7 bases. The CDR3 totals 11 residues. V lost 3 bases, J lost 7 bases, and 2 bases stayed unmatched. Germline V CDR1 and CDR2: DFQATT, SNEGSKA (reference sequence). Here the CDR3 reads CSARDRFEAFF. CDR3 nucleotide sequence: TGCAGTGCTAGGGACAGGTTTGAAGCTTTCTTT.

This clonotype was picked up many times. The chain has TRBV7-2 and TRBJ2-1; TRBD2 agrees at 13 bases. The V and J ends lost 0 bases and 2 bases, in that order; junction bases with no gene match: 1. Per the germline V gene, CDR1 is SGHTA and CDR2 is FQGNSA. The CDR3 has 17 residues. CDR3 protein: CASSLATSGGAYNEQFF. The CDR3 region has the DNA TGTGCCAGCAGCTTAGCAACTAGCGGGGGGGCCTACAATGAGCAGTTCTTC.

This clonotype was detected only a few times. This chain uses TRBV5-1 with TRBJ2-1; TRBD2 matches 14 bases. Germline CDR1 SGHRS, CDR2 YFSETQ. This CDR3 is 24 amino acids long. J was trimmed by 0 bases and V by 3 bases; bases with no gene match: 23. CDR3 in amino acids: CASSSAPGPYGLGTSGSSYNEQFF. The CDR3, as DNA: TGCGCCAGCAGCTCGGCCCCCGGACCATACGGGTTGGGGACTAGCGGGAGCTCCTACAATGAGCAGTTCTTC.